The 20 T cell receptor beta chains below all came from one sample that was sequenced in a study of shared clonotypes between healthy human individuals (dated by TCRdb to 2020 to 2022). Receptors were amplified or captured by the immunoSEQ multiplex PCR assay. The table was pulled from immuneACCESS by TCRdb, which kept in-frame rearrangements only. Such tables lose some clones; where checked, under half of the loss comes from unresolved V genes, and the rest has no known cause. The sample data list some 1.5 million clones, and 98% of these were observed just once. The top ten constitute roughly 0.45% of the sample. The material sequenced was naive CD4+ T cells sorted from blood. The sample's cell subset or site label, decoded: CD45RA+ positively selected. Source of these receptors: a man aged 25 to 40 in good health.

The J gene is TRBJ2-3, the V gene TRBV9; 10 bases map to TRBD2. The germline V gene has CDR1 SGDLS and CDR2 YYNGEE. J was trimmed by 0 bases and V by 2 bases; bases with no gene match: 3. The CDR3 is 16 residues long. The DNA of the CDR3 is TGTGCCAGCAGCGTTGGGACTAGCGCCAGCACAGATACGCAGTATTTT. Its translation: CASSVGTSASTDTQYF.

The rearrangement uses TRBV19 and TRBJ1-4; 9 bases line up with TRBD1. This CDR3 contains 16 residues. The ends lost 4 bases at V and 7 bases at J; junction bases unmatched: 10. Germline V lookup: CDR1 LNHDA, CDR2 SQIVND (reference sequence). CDR3 coding DNA: TGTGCCAGTAGTACAAGAGGACAGGGGTTACCTGAAAAACTGTTTTTT. This sequence encodes CASSTRGQGLPEKLFF.

The chain joins TRBV6-1 to TRBJ2-7, with a possible D match to TRBD2 (6 bases). Germline V CDR1 and CDR2: MNHNS, SASEGT. Trimming cost V 4 bases and J 2 bases, with 9 bases left between them. The CDR3 is 13 amino acids. The CDR3 sequence is CASSVGLPYEQYF. CDR3 DNA sequence: TGTGCCAGCAGTGTCGGACTACCCTACGAGCAGTACTTC.

Concerning this clone itself: A read error may account for a junction end that differs from germline. The V gene is TRBV20-1, the J gene TRBJ2-1; possible D gene TRBD2, 7 bases. Germline-derived CDR1 and CDR2 are DFQATT and SNEGSKA (reference sequence). CDR3 length: 11 residues. The CDR3 DNA reads TGCAGTGCTAGAGATAAGGAGGGGGGGCTCTTC. Its protein product is CSARDKEGGLF.

This chain uses TRBV7-8 with TRBJ2-1, with D hard to call. CDR1 SGHVS and CDR2 FQNEAQ come from the germline V gene. V was shortened by 2 bases and J by 2 bases, with 13 bases between the two germline ends. The CDR3 length is 16 residues. Here the CDR3 reads CASSLTSRRPYNEQFF. In DNA form, the CDR3 reads TGTGCCAGCAGCTTAACTTCGCGGAGACCCTACAATGAGCAGTTCTTC.

V usage is TRBV7-6 and J usage is TRBJ1-1, with a possible D match to TRBD1 (6 bases). CDR1 and CDR2 (germline): SGHVS, FNYEAQ. The CDR3 runs 16 residues. The V end was cut by 5 bases, the J end by 1 base, with 17 bases between. CDR3 sequence (DNA): TGTGCCAGCAGCAGAAAGTCGGACAGCTGGAACACTGAAGCTTTCTTT. Translated: CASSRKSDSWNTEAFF.

The chain employs TRBV7-8 and TRBJ2-2; 11 bases line up with TRBD2. Germline V CDR1 and CDR2: SGHVS, FQNEAQ. This CDR3 is built from 16 residues. V shed 3 bases, J shed 1 base, and the junction held 1 base outside the gene matches. CDR3 in DNA: TGTGCCAGCAGCTTGGGACTAGCGGTGAACACCGGGGAGCTGTTTTTT. Amino acid sequence: CASSLGLAVNTGELFF.

The V and J genes are TRBV28 and TRBJ2-3; TRBD1 might be the D (6 bases). With 2 bases removed from V and 3 bases from J, the gap between germline ends came to 24 bases. Germline CDR1 reads MDHEN; CDR2 reads SYDVKM. The CDR3 spans 19 residues. CDR3 DNA sequence: TGTGCCAGCAGTTTAATCCCGGGACAAGTCTTCTATTTGACAGATACGCAGTATTTT. This sequence encodes CASSLIPGQVFYLTDTQYF.

V gene TRBV11-2 combines with J gene TRBJ1-5; the D gene is possibly TRBD1 (6 bases). Trimming removed 5 bases from V and 5 bases from J, with 19 bases in between. The CDR3 totals 16 residues. CDR1 and CDR2 from the germline V gene are SGHAT and FQNNGV. The CDR3 nucleotides are TGTGCCAGCAGCCTTCTTGGGGAAGGGGGGTATCAGCCCCAGCATTTT. As protein: CASSLLGEGGYQPQHF.

CDR3 amino acids: CASSLEPRGGPAASTDTQYF. The CDR3 coding sequence is TGCGCCAGCAGCTTGGAACCCCGGGGAGGGCCTGCAGCTAGCACAGATACGCAGTATTTT. The rearrangement uses TRBV5-1 and TRBJ2-3; 7 nucleotides line up with TRBD2. V lost 0 bases, J lost 0 bases, and 16 bases stayed unmatched. Germline CDR1 reads SGHRS; CDR2 reads YFSETQ. The CDR3 is 20 residues long.

The chain is built from TRBV12-5 and TRBJ2-1; D is unresolved. This CDR3 is 11 amino acids long. Trimming took off 4 bases at V and 2 bases at J, with 0 bases between the two ends. CDR1 LGHNT and CDR2 FRNRAP come from the germline V gene. The CDR3 coding sequence is TGTGCTAGTGGTTCCTACAATGAGCAGTTCTTC. This gives the protein CASGSYNEQFF.

V usage is TRBV27 and J usage is TRBJ2-2; 11 nucleotides line up with TRBD2. Trimming at V came to 7 bases and at J to 4 bases, leaving 2 bases not matched to a gene. The CDR3 has 14 amino acids. CDR1 and CDR2 from the germline V gene are MNHEY and SMNVEV (reference sequence). For the CDR3, the DNA is TGTGCCAGCAAGGGACTAGCGGCCACCGGGGAGCTGTTTTTT. Its translation: CASKGLAATGELFF.

This chain joins TRBV9 and TRBJ1-2; D is undetermined. The CDR3 is made up of 15 amino acids. Germline CDR1 is SGDLS and CDR2 is YYNGEE. The ends were cut back, 0 bases at V and 7 bases at J, with 16 bases in the middle. This chain's CDR3 is CASSVARLSTTGYTF. DNA for the CDR3: TGTGCCAGCAGCGTAGCTCGACTATCAACTACTGGCTACACCTTC.

Here the CDR3 reads CASSLGGGKVLSGELFF. CDR3 bases: TGCGCCAGCAGCTTGGGCGGGGGAAAGGTGCTGTCCGGGGAGCTGTTTTTT. The rearrangement joins TRBV5-1 to TRBJ2-2, with TRBD2 identical over 7 bases. CDR1 is SGHRS and CDR2 is YFSETQ in the germline V gene. This CDR3 has 17 residues. V lost 0 bases, J lost 6 bases, and 11 bases stayed unmatched.

The chain carries TRBV18 and TRBJ2-7; 9 bases are a match to TRBD2. The germline CDR1 and CDR2 sequences are KGHSH and LQKENI. This CDR3 contains 16 residues. V trimming: 0 bases; J trimming: 5 bases; junction bases outside the gene matches: 8. Here the CDR3 reads CASSPPNAGGGNEQYF. The CDR3 DNA follows: TGTGCCAGCTCACCACCCAACGCGGGAGGGGGAAACGAGCAGTACTTC.

This clone was detected only once. This rearrangement joins TRBV21-1 to TRBJ1-2; the table's D call TRBD1 went unverified against the DNA. TRBV21-1 is described as a pseudogene. The CDR3 sequence is 16 residues long. For the CDR3, the DNA is TGTGCCAGCAGTCTTCAGGGGGCGCCGGGACGGAATGGCTACACCTTC. It is translated as CASSLQGAPGRNGYTF.

The chain carries TRBV6-1 and TRBJ2-5; maybe TRBD2 (5 bases). Trimming removed 5 bases at V and 5 bases at J, with 15 bases between. This CDR3 has 14 residues. Looked up from germline, CDR1 is MNHNS and CDR2 is SASEGT. The CDR3 sequence: CASSTILDPETQYF. CDR3 coding DNA: TGTGCCAGCAGTACAATACTAGATCCGGAGACCCAGTACTTC.

The J gene is TRBJ2-7, the V gene TRBV11-2; TRBD1 matches at 8 bases. The CDR3 loop spans 18 amino acids. V lost 3 bases and J lost 2; bases outside the gene matches: 15. CDR1 and CDR2 from the germline V gene are SGHAT and FQNNGV. CDR3 DNA sequence: TGTGCCAGCAGCTTTCGGCCAAGCCGGGACAGGCCTACCTACGAGCAGTACTTC. It codes for CASSFRPSRDRPTYEQYF.

The CDR3 sequence is CASSSLASGAYEQYF. The CDR3 nucleotides are TGTGCCAGCAGCTCCTTGGCTAGCGGTGCCTACGAGCAGTACTTC. This chain links TRBV11-1 with TRBJ2-7, with TRBD2 matching over 7 bases. The CDR3 is 15 amino acids. From germline, CDR1 is SGHAT and CDR2 FQDESV (reference sequence). V was clipped by 4 bases and J by 2 bases; unmatched bases: 8.

The V call is TRBV5-1, the J call TRBJ2-1; TRBD2 aligns across 11 bases. The trim removed 0 bases at V and 10 bases at J, leaving 9 bases unmatched. The CDR3 is 16 amino acids. Germline V lookup: CDR1 SGHRS, CDR2 YFSETQ. Here the CDR3 reads CASSLGLAGGPGEQFF. CDR3 DNA sequence: TGCGCCAGCAGCTTGGGTCTAGCGGGAGGACCAGGCGAGCAGTTCTTC.